Below are 17 T cell receptor beta chains sequenced from a single sample in a study of control samples from healthy donors and cancer patients. The data were produced by immunoSEQ multiplex PCR, yet TCRdb's version contains in-frame clones alone and is incomplete. The sample records 350,000 to 450,000 clones, 90% being singletons. Sequenced sample: PBMCs. The source is a man aged 35-49 years with head and neck cancer.

The genes are TRBV5-1 and TRBJ2-2, with D uncertain. CDR3 length equals 14 residues. Trimming took off 0 bases at V and 2 bases at J, with 5 bases between the two ends. Germline V lookup: CDR1 SGHRS, CDR2 YFSETQ. The CDR3 region has the DNA TGCGCCAGCAGCTTGGGACAAAACACCGGGGAGCTGTTTTTT. Protein: CASSLGQNTGELFF. The entire variable domain, with the rest obtained from reference TRBV5-1 and TRBJ2-2, is as follows: KAGVTQTPRYLIKTRGQQVTLSCSPISGHRSVSWYQQTPGQGLQFLFEYFSETQRNKGNFPGRFSGRQFSNSRSEMNVSTLELGDSALYLCASSLGQNTGELFFGEGSRLTVL.

This sequence joins TRBV10-3 and TRBJ1-2; D might be TRBD1 (6 bases). The CDR3 spans 14 residues. Looked up from germline, CDR1 is ENHRY and CDR2 is SYGVKD. V gave up 3 bases and J gave up 0 bases, with 8 bases separating them. This chain's CDR3 is CAISDWDTNYGYTF. Written as DNA, the CDR3 is TGTGCCATCAGTGACTGGGACACTAACTATGGCTACACCTTC.

The genes are TRBV9 and TRBJ2-5; D is unclear. The CDR3 runs 14 residues. With 0 bases removed from V and 3 bases from J, the gap between germline ends came to 9 bases. Germline V gene sequence: CDR1 SGDLS, CDR2 YYNGEE. The CDR3 reads CASSVGLRKETQYF. The CDR3 DNA sequence: TGTGCCAGCAGCGTAGGTCTCAGGAAAGAGACCCAGTACTTC.

The V and J genes are TRBV10-3 and TRBJ2-1, with D maybe TRBD2 (6 bases). Germline V lookup: CDR1 ENHRY, CDR2 SYGVKD. The CDR3 loop spans 17 amino acids. Trimming cost V 2 bases and J 5 bases, with 19 bases left between them. DNA for the CDR3: TGTGCCATCAGTGAGGGGGGGAAAGAGACTAGTAACAATGAGCAGTTCTTC. Translated, it gives CAISEGGKETSNNEQFF.

This clone was counted a single time. The genes are TRBV15 and TRBJ2-3; 9 bases map to TRBD2. Germline-derived CDR1 and CDR2 are LNHNV and YYDKDF (reference sequence). The CDR3 is 18 residues long. Trimming cost V 3 bases and J 1 base; bases outside gene matches: 11. The CDR3 region has the DNA TGTGCCACCAGCAGTGTGTCTAGCGGGGCGTCTCGCACAGATACGCAGTATTTT. It is translated as CATSSVSSGASRTDTQYF.

The table lists this clone with a count of one. The chain employs TRBV9 and TRBJ2-3; TRBD1 matches at 8 bases. Germline assignment: CDR1 SGDLS and CDR2 YYNGEE. There are 15 residues in the CDR3. Germline trimming cut 4 bases from V and 0 bases from J; bases unmatched to any gene: 4. The CDR3 reads CASSPTGGSTDTQYF. CDR3 DNA: TGTGCCAGCAGCCCAACAGGGGGTAGCACAGATACGCAGTATTTT. Based on the CDR3 plus reference TRBV9 and TRBJ2-3, the full variable domain is DSGVTQTPKHLITATGQRVTLRCSPRSGDLSVYWYQQSLDQGLQFLIQYYNGEERAKGNILERFSAQQFPDLHSELNLSSLELGDSALYFCASSPTGGSTDTQYFGPGTRLTVL.

The chain is built from TRBV19 and TRBJ2-7; D unresolved. Trimming left V 11 bases short and J 5 bases short, with 22 bases between. This CDR3 has 14 amino acids. CDR1 and CDR2 from the germline V gene are LNHDA and SQIVND (reference sequence). CDR3 sequence reads: CAPYPKTAPHEQYF. The CDR3 nucleotides are TGTGCCCCCTATCCTAAGACGGCCCCCCACGAGCAGTACTTC.

The chain couples TRBV6-5 to TRBJ2-2; D call uncertain. Looked up from germline, CDR1 is MNHEY and CDR2 is SVGAGI. This CDR3 spans 12 amino acids. V lost 6 bases, J lost 1 base, and 3 bases lay in between. In DNA, the CDR3 is TGTGCCAGCAGGTGGAACACCGGGGAGCTGTTTTTT. It is translated as CASRWNTGELFF.

Here the CDR3 DNA reads TGTGCCACCAGCAGGACAGGGGGAAAAACTGAAGCTTTCTTT. It encodes CATSRTGGKTEAFF. The V call is TRBV15, the J call TRBJ1-1; 9 bases are a match to TRBD1. The CDR3 extends over 14 amino acids. Germline CDR1 is LNHNV and CDR2 is YYDKDF (reference sequence). V was pared by 3 bases and J by 5 bases, with 4 bases of the junction left unmatched. The full variable domain, in which reference TRBV15 and TRBJ1-1 provide the parts outside the CDR3, is DAMVIQNPRYQVTQFGKPVTLSCSQTLNHNVMYWYQQKSSQAPKLLFHYYDKDFNNEADTPDNFQSRRPNTSFCFLDIRSPGLGDTAMYLCATSRTGGKTEAFFGQGTRLTVV.

The gene calls are TRBV5-1 and TRBJ2-2, with unresolved D. CDR1 and CDR2 from the germline V gene are SGHRS and YFSETQ. V was clipped by 1 base and J by 0 bases, with 1 base between them. The length of the CDR3 is 13 residues. CDR3 DNA sequence: TGCGCCAGCAGCTTGACGAACACCGGGGAGCTGTTTTTT. Translation: CASSLTNTGELFF.

The chain couples TRBV19 to TRBJ2-3; D call uncertain. Trimming left V 2 bases short and J 0 bases short, with 6 bases between. The germline V gene encodes CDR1 LNHDA and CDR2 SQIVND (reference sequence). This CDR3 is built from 14 residues. Here the CDR3 reads CASSIIVSTDTQYF. The DNA for the CDR3 is TGTGCCAGTAGTATAATTGTAAGCACAGATACGCAGTATTTT.

J is TRBJ1-1 and V is TRBV19; TRBD1 might be the D (5 bases). V lost 3 bases to trimming and J lost 5 bases, with 13 bases between them. The germline CDR1 and CDR2 sequences are LNHDA and SQIVND (reference sequence). This CDR3 spans 14 amino acids. The DNA for the CDR3 is TGTGCCAGTAGTATTGGAGGGGCCCAAACTGAAGCTTTCTTT. Translating it yields CASSIGGAQTEAFF.

This clone was counted only a few times. The chain has TRBV7-2 and TRBJ2-5; 15 positions agree with TRBD2. The CDR3 is made up of 17 amino acids. The germline gives CDR1 SGHTA, CDR2 FQGNSA. Trimming at V came to 5 bases and at J to 7 bases, leaving 11 bases not matched to a gene. DNA of the CDR3: TGTGCCAGCAGCCCGGGGACTAGCGGGGGGCTCGGTGGGACCCAGTACTTC. It yields the protein CASSPGTSGGLGGTQYF.

The count of this clone is one. This chain uses TRBV5-1 with TRBJ2-5; 9 bases fit TRBD2. The CDR3 contains 17 residues. V was pared by 3 bases and J by 4 bases, with 13 bases of the junction left unmatched. Germline V gene data show CDR1 as SGHRS and CDR2 as YFSETQ. CDR3 sequence: CASSSDSPSGTAETQYF. CDR3 DNA: TGCGCCAGCAGCTCGGACTCTCCTAGCGGGACGGCAGAGACCCAGTACTTC. Full variable domain (outside the CDR3, taken from reference TRBV5-1 and TRBJ2-5): KAGVTQTPRYLIKTRGQQVTLSCSPISGHRSVSWYQQTPGQGLQFLFEYFSETQRNKGNFPGRFSGRQFSNSRSEMNVSTLELGDSALYLCASSSDSPSGTAETQYFGPGTRLLVL.

The chain links TRBV4-1 to TRBJ2-7, with 7 bases fitting TRBD1. The germline CDR1 and CDR2 sequences are MGHRA and YSYEKL. V shed 5 bases, J shed 0 bases, and the junction held 7 bases outside the gene matches. This CDR3 contains 15 residues. CDR3 bases: TGCGCCAGCAGCAAAGGGGGCTCCCCCTCCTACGAGCAGTACTTC. Its translation is CASSKGGSPSYEQYF.

The chain recombines TRBV5-4 with TRBJ2-6; D call uncertain. Germline CDR1 reads SGHNT; CDR2 reads YYREEE (reference sequence). There are 13 residues in the CDR3. V shed 4 bases and J shed 3 bases, with 5 bases lying between them. The CDR3 here is CASSVFGANVLTF. The CDR3 coding sequence is TGTGCCAGCAGCGTCTTTGGGGCCAACGTCCTGACTTTC.

This clone was seen once. The rearrangement uses TRBV9 and TRBJ2-5; perhaps D is TRBD1 or TRBD2 (7 bases each). The CDR3 is 15 amino acids. Germline V lookup: CDR1 SGDLS, CDR2 YYNGEE. The V gene lost 6 bases and the J gene lost 0 bases, with 15 bases spanning the gap. The CDR3 protein is CASNEGGTDQETQYF. The CDR3, as DNA: TGTGCCAGCAACGAGGGGGGGACAGACCAAGAGACCCAGTACTTC.